One T cell receptor (beta chain) is described in this entry. This sample was included in a study of blood T cell repertoires in COVID-19. Study information: Collection of acute and convalescent COVID-19 samples took place in the United States, Italy and Spain.

The CDR3 contains 15 residues. Germline CDR1 reads SGHTA; CDR2 reads FQGNSA. Trimming stripped 4 bases from V and 2 bases from J, with 12 bases between. Original methodology: Amplification of reference gene primers provided the estimated nucleated cell counts. The protocol was immunoSEQ multiplex PCR, while the TCRdb copy is restricted to in-frame clones and leaves out a portion. That table is the source of V, J and clone size, and D and trimming were worked out from the DNA. The sample records around 250,000 clones, 86% being singletons. The sequence was collected from a woman between 25 and 40 years old with active or convalescent COVID-19. Sequencing used peripheral blood. This chain uses TRBV7-2 with TRBJ1-5; tentative D call: TRBD1 (5 bases). Here the CDR3 reads CASSSMGGGNQPQHF. The CDR3 region has the DNA TGTGCCAGCAGCTCCATGGGGGGTGGCAATCAGCCCCAGCATTTT.